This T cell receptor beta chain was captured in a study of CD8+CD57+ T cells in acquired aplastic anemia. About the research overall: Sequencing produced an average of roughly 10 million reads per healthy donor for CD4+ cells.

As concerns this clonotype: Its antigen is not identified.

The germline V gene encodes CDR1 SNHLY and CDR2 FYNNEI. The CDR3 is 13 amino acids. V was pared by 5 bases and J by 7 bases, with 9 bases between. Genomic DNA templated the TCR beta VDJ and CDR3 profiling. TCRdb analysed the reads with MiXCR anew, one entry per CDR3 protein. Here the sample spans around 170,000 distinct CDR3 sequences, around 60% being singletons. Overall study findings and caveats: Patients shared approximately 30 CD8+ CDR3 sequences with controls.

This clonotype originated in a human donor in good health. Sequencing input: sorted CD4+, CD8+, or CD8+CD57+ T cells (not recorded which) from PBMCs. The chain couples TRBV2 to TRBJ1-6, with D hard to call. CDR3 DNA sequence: TGTGCCAGCAGTTCTGGGTTGAATTCACCCCTCCACTTT. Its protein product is CASSSGLNSPLHF.